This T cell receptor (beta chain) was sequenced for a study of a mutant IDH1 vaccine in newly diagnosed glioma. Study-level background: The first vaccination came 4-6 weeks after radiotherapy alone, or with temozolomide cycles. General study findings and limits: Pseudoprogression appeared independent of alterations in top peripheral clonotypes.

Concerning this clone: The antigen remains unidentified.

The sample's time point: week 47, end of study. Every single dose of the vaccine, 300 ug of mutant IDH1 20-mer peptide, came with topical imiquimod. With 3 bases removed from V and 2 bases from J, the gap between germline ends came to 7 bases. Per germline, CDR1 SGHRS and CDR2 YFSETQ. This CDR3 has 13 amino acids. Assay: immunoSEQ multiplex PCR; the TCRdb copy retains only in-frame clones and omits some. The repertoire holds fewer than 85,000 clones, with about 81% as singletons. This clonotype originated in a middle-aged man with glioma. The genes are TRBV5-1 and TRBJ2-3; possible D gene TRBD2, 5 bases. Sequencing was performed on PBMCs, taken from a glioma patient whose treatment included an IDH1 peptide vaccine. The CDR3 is CASSYRDTDTQYF. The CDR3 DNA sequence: TGCGCCAGCAGCTACCGGGACACAGATACGCAGTATTTT.